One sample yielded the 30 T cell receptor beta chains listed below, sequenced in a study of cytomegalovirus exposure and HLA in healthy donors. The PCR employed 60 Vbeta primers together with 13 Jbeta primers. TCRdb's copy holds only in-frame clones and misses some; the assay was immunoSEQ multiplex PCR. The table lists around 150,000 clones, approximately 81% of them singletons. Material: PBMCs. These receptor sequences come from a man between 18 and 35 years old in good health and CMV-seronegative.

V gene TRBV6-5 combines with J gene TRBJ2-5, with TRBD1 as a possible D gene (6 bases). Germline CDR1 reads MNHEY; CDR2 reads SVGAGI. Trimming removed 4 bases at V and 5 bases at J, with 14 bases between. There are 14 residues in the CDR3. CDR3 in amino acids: CASSLQGFGETQYF. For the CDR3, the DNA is TGTGCCAGCAGTTTACAGGGTTTTGGGGAGACCCAGTACTTC.

CDR3 bases: TGTGCCAGCAGCCGAGCGGGAGGGCCGTTTAACACCGGGGAGCTGTTTTTT. Residues: CASSRAGGPFNTGELFF. V gene TRBV7-9 combines with J gene TRBJ2-2; 10 bases match TRBD2. This CDR3 spans 17 amino acids. Trimming cost V 5 bases and J 2 bases; bases outside gene matches: 8. In germline, CDR1 is SEHNR, CDR2 FQNEAQ (reference sequence). Full variable domain (outside the CDR3, taken from reference TRBV7-9 and TRBJ2-2): DTGVSQNPRHKITKRGQNVTFRCDPISEHNRLYWYRQTLGQGPEFLTYFQNEAQLEKSRLLSDRFSAERPKGSFSTLEIQRTEQGDSAMYLCASSRAGGPFNTGELFFGEGSRLTVL.

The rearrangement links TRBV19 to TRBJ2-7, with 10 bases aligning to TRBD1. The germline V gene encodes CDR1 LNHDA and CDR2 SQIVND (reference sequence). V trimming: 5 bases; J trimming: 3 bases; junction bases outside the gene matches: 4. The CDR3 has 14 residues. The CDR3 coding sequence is TGTGCCAGTAGTCCGGACAGGGGGGGCTACGAGCAGTACTTC. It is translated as CASSPDRGGYEQYF.

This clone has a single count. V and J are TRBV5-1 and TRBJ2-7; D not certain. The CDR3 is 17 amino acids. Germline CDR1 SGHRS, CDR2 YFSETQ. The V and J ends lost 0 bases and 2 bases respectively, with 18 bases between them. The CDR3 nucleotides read TGCGCCAGCAGCTTGGATATTCGGTCTCGTACCCCCTACGAGCAGTACTTC. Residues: CASSLDIRSRTPYEQYF.

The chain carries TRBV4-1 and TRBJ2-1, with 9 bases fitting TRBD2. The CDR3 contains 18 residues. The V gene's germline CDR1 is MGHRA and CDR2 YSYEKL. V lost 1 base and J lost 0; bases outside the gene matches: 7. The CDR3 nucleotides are TGCGCCAGCAGCCAAGCGGCTAGCGGGGATAGCTCCTACAATGAGCAGTTCTTC. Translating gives CASSQAASGDSSYNEQFF.

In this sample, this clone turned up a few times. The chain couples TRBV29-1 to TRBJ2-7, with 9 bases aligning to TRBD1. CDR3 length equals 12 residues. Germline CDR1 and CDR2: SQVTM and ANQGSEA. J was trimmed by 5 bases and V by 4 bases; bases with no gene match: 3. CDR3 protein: CSVARTGDEQYF. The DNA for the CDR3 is TGCAGCGTTGCCCGGACAGGGGACGAGCAGTACTTC.

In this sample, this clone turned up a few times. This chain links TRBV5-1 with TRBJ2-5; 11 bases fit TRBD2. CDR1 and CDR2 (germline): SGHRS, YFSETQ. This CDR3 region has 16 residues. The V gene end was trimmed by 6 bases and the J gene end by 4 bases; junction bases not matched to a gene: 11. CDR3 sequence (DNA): TGCGCCAGCACTCTAGCGGGAGGAATGGTCGGAGAGACCCAGTACTTC. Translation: CASTLAGGMVGETQYF.

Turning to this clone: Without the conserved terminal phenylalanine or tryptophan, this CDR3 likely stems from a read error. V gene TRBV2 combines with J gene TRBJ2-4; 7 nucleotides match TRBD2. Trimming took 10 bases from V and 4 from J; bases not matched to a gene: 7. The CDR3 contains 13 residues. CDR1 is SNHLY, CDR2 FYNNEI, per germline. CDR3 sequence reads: CATGGTGKNIQYL. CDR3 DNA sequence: TGTGCCACCGGGGGGACGGGAAAAAACATTCAGTACCTC.

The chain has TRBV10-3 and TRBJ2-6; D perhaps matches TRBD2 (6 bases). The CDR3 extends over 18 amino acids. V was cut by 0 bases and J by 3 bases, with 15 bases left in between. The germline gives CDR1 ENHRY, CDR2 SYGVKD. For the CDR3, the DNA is TGTGCCATCAGTGAGTCGGTGGGAGGAGGCCTTGGGGCCAACGTCCTGACTTTC. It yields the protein CAISESVGGGLGANVLTF.

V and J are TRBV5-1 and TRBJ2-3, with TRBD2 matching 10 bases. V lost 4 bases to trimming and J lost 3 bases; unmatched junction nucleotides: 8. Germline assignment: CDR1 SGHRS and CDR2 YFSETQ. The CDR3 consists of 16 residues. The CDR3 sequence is CASSPASGSTTDTQYF. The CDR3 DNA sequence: TGCGCCAGCAGCCCGGCTAGCGGGAGTACAACAGATACGCAGTATTTT.

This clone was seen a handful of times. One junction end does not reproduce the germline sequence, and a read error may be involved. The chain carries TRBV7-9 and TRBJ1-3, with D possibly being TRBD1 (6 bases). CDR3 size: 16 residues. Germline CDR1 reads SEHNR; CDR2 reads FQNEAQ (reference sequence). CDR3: CSSSGDTRFSGNTIYF. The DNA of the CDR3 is TGTTCCAGCAGCGGGGACACTAGATTCTCTGGAAACACCATATATTTT.

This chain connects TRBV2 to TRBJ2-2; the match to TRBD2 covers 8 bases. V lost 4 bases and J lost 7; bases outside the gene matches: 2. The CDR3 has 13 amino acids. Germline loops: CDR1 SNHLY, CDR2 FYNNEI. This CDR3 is CASSATSVGELFF. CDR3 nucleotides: TGTGCCAGCAGTGCGACTAGCGTCGGGGAGCTGTTTTTT.

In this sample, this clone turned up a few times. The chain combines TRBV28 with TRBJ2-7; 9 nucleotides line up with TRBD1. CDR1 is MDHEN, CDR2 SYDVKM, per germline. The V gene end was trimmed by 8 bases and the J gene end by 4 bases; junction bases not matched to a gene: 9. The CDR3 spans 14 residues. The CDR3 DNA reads TGTGCCAGCCGAAGGACAGGGGACGCGTACGAGCAGTACTTC. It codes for CASRRTGDAYEQYF.

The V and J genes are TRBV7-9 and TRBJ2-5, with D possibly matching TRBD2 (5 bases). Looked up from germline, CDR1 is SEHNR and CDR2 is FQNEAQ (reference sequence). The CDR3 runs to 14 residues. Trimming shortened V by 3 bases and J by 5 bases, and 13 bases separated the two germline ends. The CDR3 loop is CASSFELLAETQYF. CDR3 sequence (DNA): TGTGCCAGCAGCTTCGAGCTTTTAGCGGAGACCCAGTACTTC.

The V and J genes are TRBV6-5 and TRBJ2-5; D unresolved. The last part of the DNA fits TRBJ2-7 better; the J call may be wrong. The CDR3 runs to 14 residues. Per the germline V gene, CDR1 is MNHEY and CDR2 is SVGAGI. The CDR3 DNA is TGTGCCAGCAGTGGTCGTAGACTGCCTAACGAGCAGTACTTC. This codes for CASSGRRLPNEQYF.

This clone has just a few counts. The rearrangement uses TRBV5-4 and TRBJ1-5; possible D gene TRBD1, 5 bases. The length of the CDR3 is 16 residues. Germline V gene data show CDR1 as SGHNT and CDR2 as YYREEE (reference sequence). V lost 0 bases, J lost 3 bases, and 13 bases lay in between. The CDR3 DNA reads TGTGCCAGCAGCTTGGGGACAAGGGGACTCAATCAGCCCCAGCATTTT. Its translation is CASSLGTRGLNQPQHF. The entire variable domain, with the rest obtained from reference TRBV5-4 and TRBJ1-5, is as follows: ETGVTQSPTHLIKTRGQQVTLRCSSQSGHNTVSWYQQALGQGPQFIFQYYREEENGRGNFPPRFSGLQFPNYSSELNVNALELDDSALYLCASSLGTRGLNQPQHFGDGTRLSIL.

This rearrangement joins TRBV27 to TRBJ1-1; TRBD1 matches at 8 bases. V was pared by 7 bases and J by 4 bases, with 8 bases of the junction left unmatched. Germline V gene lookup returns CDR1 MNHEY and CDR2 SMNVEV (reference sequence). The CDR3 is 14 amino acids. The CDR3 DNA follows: TGTGCCAGCAAAAGACAGGGGCCGGGCACTGAAGCTTTCTTT. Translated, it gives CASKRQGPGTEAFF.

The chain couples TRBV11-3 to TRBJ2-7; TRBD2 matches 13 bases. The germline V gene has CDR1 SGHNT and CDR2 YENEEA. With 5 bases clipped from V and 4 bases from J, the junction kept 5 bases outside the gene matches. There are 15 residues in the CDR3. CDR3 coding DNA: TGTGCCAGCAGCCCCGGACTAGCGGGAGTATACGAGCAGTACTTC. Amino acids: CASSPGLAGVYEQYF.

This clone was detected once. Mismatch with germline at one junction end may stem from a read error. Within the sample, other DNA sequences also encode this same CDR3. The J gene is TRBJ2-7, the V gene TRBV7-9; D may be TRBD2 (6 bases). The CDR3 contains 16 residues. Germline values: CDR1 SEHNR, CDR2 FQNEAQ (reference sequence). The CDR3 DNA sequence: TGTGCCAGCAGCGCCCACCTCCCTAGCGCCGGCTACGAACAGTACTTC. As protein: CASSAHLPSAGYEQYF.

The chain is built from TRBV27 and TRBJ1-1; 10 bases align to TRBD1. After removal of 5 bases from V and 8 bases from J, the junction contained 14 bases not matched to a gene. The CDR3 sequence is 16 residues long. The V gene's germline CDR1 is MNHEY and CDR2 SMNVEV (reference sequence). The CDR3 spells CASSGWDRGASLEAFF. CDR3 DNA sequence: TGTGCCAGCAGTGGGTGGGACAGGGGAGCATCATTAGAAGCTTTCTTT.

This CDR3 reads CASSPHAGGFRETQYF. DNA for the CDR3: TGTGCCAGCAGTCCTCACGCGGGGGGCTTTAGAGAGACCCAGTACTTC. V is TRBV25-1 and J is TRBJ2-5; 8 bases are shared with TRBD2. The J segment lost 4 bases and the V segment lost 5 bases, leaving 12 bases of the junction unmatched. Germline V lookup: CDR1 MGHDK, CDR2 SYGVNS. The CDR3 consists of 16 residues.

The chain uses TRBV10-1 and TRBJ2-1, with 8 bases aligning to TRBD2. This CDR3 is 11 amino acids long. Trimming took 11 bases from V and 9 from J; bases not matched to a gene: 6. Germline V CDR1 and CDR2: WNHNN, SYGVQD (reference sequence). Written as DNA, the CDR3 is TGCGCCGACAGCGGGAGATTTGAGCAGTTCTTC. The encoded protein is CADSGRFEQFF.

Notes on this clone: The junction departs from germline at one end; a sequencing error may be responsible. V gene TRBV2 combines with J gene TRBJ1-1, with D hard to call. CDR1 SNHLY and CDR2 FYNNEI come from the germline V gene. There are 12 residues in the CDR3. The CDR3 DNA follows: TGTGCCAGCTCGACGGAGAACACTGAGGCTTTCTTT. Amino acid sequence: CASSTENTEAFF.

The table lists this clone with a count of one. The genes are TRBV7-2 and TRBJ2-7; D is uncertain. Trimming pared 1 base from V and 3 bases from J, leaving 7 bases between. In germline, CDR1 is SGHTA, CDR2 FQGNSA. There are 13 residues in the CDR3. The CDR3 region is CASSLGSGYEQYF. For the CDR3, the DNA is TGTGCCAGCAGCTTAGGTTCGGGCTACGAGCAGTACTTC.

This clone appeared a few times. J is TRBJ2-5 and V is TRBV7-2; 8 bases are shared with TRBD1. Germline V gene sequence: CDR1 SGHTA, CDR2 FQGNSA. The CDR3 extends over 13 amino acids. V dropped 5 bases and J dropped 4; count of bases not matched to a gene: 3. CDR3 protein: CASSTDRAETQYF. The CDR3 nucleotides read TGTGCCAGCAGCACGGACAGGGCAGAGACCCAGTACTTC.

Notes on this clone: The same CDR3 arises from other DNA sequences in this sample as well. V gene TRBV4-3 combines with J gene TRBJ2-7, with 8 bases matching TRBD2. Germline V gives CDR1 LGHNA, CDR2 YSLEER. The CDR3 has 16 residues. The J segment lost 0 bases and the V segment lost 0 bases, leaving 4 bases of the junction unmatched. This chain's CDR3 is CASSQEPSGSSYEQYF. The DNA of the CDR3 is TGCGCCAGCAGCCAAGAGCCCAGCGGGAGCTCCTACGAGCAGTACTTC.

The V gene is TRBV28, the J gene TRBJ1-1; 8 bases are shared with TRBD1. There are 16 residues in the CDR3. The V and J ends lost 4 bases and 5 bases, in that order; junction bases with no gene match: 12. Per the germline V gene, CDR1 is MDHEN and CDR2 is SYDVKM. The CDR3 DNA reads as TGTGCCAGCAGTTCGTTCGACACAGGGGGGTATACTGAAGCTTTCTTT. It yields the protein CASSSFDTGGYTEAFF.

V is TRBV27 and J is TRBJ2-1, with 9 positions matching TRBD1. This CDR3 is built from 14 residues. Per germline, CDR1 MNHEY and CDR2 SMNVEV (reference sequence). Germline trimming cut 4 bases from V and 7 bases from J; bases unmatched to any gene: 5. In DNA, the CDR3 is TGTGCCAGCAGTTGGCAGACAGGGGGGAATGAGCAGTTCTTC. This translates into CASSWQTGGNEQFF.

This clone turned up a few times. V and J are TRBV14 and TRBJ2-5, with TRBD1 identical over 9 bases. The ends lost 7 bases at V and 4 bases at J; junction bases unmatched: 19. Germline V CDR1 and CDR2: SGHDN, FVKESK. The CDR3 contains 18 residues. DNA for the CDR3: TGTGCCAGCACCGTCCCGGGACAGGGAACGGAGGCTGTAGAGACCCAGTACTTC. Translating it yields CASTVPGQGTEAVETQYF. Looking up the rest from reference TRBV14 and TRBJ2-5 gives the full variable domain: EAGVTQFPSHSVIEKGQTVTLRCDPISGHDNLYWYRRVMGKEIKFLLHFVKESKQDESGMPNNRFLAERTGGTYSTLKVQPAELEDSGVYFCASTVPGQGTEAVETQYFGPGTRLLVL.

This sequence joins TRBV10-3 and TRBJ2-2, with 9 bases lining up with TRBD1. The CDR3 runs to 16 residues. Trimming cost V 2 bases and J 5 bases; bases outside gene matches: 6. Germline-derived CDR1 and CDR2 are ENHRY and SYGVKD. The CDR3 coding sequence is TGTGCCATCAGTGAGCCTTGGGACAGGGCGACCGGGGAGCTGTTTTTT. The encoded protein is CAISEPWDRATGELFF.